The clone carrying this TCR beta chain was counted many times. The library targeted TCRbeta and was prepared with unique molecular identifiers. TCRdb redid the calling of the PCR reads with MiXCR, one entry per CDR3 protein. The table includes a few hundred thousand distinct CDR3 sequences, over 9% detected once. The record originates from a study of T-cell reconstitution after alpha-beta-depleted transplantation in children. Trimming cost V 3 bases and J 7 bases; bases outside gene matches: 5. The CDR3 has 15 residues. The sequences come from PBMCs from the stem cell graft donor, collected from the stem cell graft. The chain has TRBV12-3 or TRBV12-4 and TRBJ2-1; 11 bases line up with TRBD2. The TCR originated in a human donor who donated a stem cell graft to a child with acute lymphoblastic leukemia. In DNA, the CDR3 is TGTGCCAGCAGTTTCACTAGCGGGAGTGGGAATGAGCAGTTCTTC. Protein: CASSFTSGSGNEQFF.